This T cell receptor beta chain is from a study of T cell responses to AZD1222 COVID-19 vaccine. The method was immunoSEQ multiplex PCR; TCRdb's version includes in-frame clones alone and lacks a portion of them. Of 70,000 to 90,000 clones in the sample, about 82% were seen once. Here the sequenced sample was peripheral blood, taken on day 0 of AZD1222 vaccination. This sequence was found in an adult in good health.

The CDR3 reads CASSPIVGTEAFF. In nucleotides, the CDR3 is TGTGCCAGCAGTCCTATTGTGGGGACCGAAGCTTTCTTT. The chain employs TRBV12-3 or TRBV12-4 and TRBJ1-1, with D tentatively TRBD1 (5 bases). Trimming pared 5 bases from V and 8 bases from J, leaving 15 bases between. The CDR3 length is 13 residues.